These 28 T cell receptor beta chains were all obtained from the same sample, sequenced in a study of blood T cell repertoires in COVID-19. TCRdb's table, derived via immunoSEQ multiplex PCR, lists solely in-frame clones and lacks some. The repertoire consists of approximately 670,000 clones, with over 80% occurring once and the leading ten covering about 0.26%. Material: peripheral blood. Receptors originate from a woman in her late teens or twenties with acute or convalescent COVID-19.

The CDR3 reads CSVEEGEYGYTF. DNA of the CDR3: TGCAGCGTTGAGGAGGGAGAGTATGGCTACACCTTC. The chain links TRBV29-1 to TRBJ1-2; D uncertain. This CDR3 is built from 12 residues. Germline V gives CDR1 SQVTM, CDR2 ANQGSEA. V was clipped by 3 bases and J by 5 bases, with 10 bases between them. The full variable domain, completed using reference TRBV29-1 and TRBJ1-2, is SAVISQKPSRDICQRGTSLTIQCQVDSQVTMMFWYRQQPGQSLTLIATANQGSEATYESGFVIDKFPISRPNLTFSTLTVSNMSPEDSSIYLCSVEEGEYGYTFGSGTRLTVV.

The chain couples TRBV9 to TRBJ2-5; the D gene is possibly TRBD1 (5 bases). Germline V lookup: CDR1 SGDLS, CDR2 YYNGEE. The V end lost 0 bases, the J end lost 5 bases, and 14 bases lay between the germline ends. CDR3 length: 15 residues. The CDR3: CASSVGQGYRETQYF. CDR3 in DNA: TGTGCCAGCAGCGTAGGGCAGGGATATCGGGAGACCCAGTACTTC.

This chain connects TRBV4-1 to TRBJ2-3; D uncertain. This CDR3 is built from 15 residues. CDR1 and CDR2 (germline): MGHRA, YSYEKL. Trimming pared 1 base from V and 0 bases from J, leaving 8 bases between. CDR3 amino acids: CASSQVRVSTDTQYF. The CDR3 DNA reads TGCGCCAGCAGCCAAGTCCGGGTGAGCACAGATACGCAGTATTTT.

V and J are TRBV27 and TRBJ1-4; D call uncertain. The CDR3 runs to 14 residues. Germline V gene lookup returns CDR1 MNHEY and CDR2 SMNVEV (reference sequence). Trimming took 7 bases from V and 7 from J, leaving 16 bases between them. CDR3 residues: CASTPNRGVEKLFF. CDR3 sequence (DNA): TGTGCCAGCACCCCCAACCGGGGTGTTGAAAAACTGTTTTTT.

Only one count was recorded for this clone. The gene calls are TRBV6-1 and TRBJ1-1, with D unclear. This CDR3 comprises 15 residues. CDR1 is MNHNS and CDR2 is SASEGT in the germline V gene. Trimming cost V 2 bases and J 4 bases, with 14 bases left between them. For the CDR3, the DNA is TGTGCCAGCAGTGAAACGGAGGGTGCGGGCACTGAAGCTTTCTTT. It yields the protein CASSETEGAGTEAFF.

This chain connects TRBV30 to TRBJ1-1; tentatively, D is TRBD1 (5 bases). With 3 bases removed from V and 0 bases from J, the gap between germline ends came to 20 bases. Germline V gene sequence: CDR1 GTSNPN, CDR2 SVGIG (reference sequence). This CDR3 spans 17 amino acids. The CDR3 spells CAWSPFGGKPVNTEAFF. In nucleotides, the CDR3 is TGTGCCTGGAGCCCTTTCGGGGGTAAACCAGTGAACACTGAAGCTTTCTTT. The variable domain in full, completed from reference TRBV30 and TRBJ1-1, reads SQTIHQWPATLVQPVGSPLSLECTVEGTSNPNLYWYRQAAGRGLQLLFYSVGIGQISSEVPQNLSASRPQDRQFILSSKKLLLSDSGFYLCAWSPFGGKPVNTEAFFGQGTRLTVV.

The rearrangement links TRBV30 to TRBJ1-6; D unresolved. CDR1 GTSNPN and CDR2 SVGIG come from the germline V gene (reference sequence). V lost 0 bases and J lost 9, with 15 bases in between. This CDR3 region has 15 residues. CDR3 in amino acids: CAWSVPAGLGSPLHF. The DNA of the CDR3 is TGTGCCTGGAGTGTACCAGCGGGTCTGGGTTCACCCCTCCACTTT.

The gene calls are TRBV10-2 and TRBJ1-1, with a weak D call TRBD1 (6 bases). V was trimmed by 6 bases and J by 8 bases, leaving 19 bases between them. The CDR3 length is 14 residues. Germline V gene sequence: CDR1 WSHSY, CDR2 SAAADI. The DNA for the CDR3 is TGCGCCAGCAGCCGGTCTCCCAGGGGCGACGAAGCTTTCTTT. Translating it yields CASSRSPRGDEAFF.

The chain is built from TRBV6-2 or TRBV6-3 and TRBJ2-1; weak D call: TRBD2 (7 bases). The CDR3 runs to 17 residues. Trimming took off 0 bases at V and 7 bases at J, with 19 bases between the two ends. CDR1 and CDR2 (germline): MNHEY, SVGEGT. Here the CDR3 DNA reads TGTGCCAGCAGTTACTCGACCGCGGGGGCATCGGGGAATGAGCAGTTCTTC. Translating gives CASSYSTAGASGNEQFF.

The chain carries TRBV28 and TRBJ2-2; 8 bases match TRBD1. The CDR3 has 16 residues. V lost 6 bases, J lost 4 bases, and 10 bases stayed unmatched. Germline V CDR1 and CDR2: MDHEN, SYDVKM. This CDR3 is CASSKPDRAGTGELFF. In DNA form, the CDR3 reads TGTGCCAGCAGCAAACCGGACAGGGCCGGCACCGGGGAGCTGTTTTTT.

V is TRBV24-1 and J is TRBJ2-3; unclear D gene. Germline CDR1 KGHDR, CDR2 SFDVKD. The CDR3 covers 12 residues. V was clipped by 7 bases and J by 2 bases, with 6 bases between them. Here the CDR3 DNA reads TGTGCCACCAGACAAAACACAGATACGCAGTATTTT. The encoded protein is CATRQNTDTQYF.

V usage is TRBV24-1 and J usage is TRBJ2-1; the match to TRBD1 covers 10 bases. Trimming removed 9 bases from V and 5 bases from J; junction bases left unmatched: 3. Germline V gives CDR1 KGHDR, CDR2 SFDVKD. The CDR3 sequence is 13 residues long. The CDR3 reads CATRDRGHNEQFF. The CDR3 nucleotides are TGTGCCACCCGGGACAGGGGCCACAATGAGCAGTTCTTC.

The V and J genes are TRBV6-2 or TRBV6-3 and TRBJ1-5; maybe TRBD1 (5 bases). The ends were cut back, 6 bases at V and 0 bases at J, with 15 bases in the middle. The germline V gene encodes CDR1 MNHEY and CDR2 SVGEGT. CDR3 size: 16 residues. The chain's CDR3 is CASSYDGGYSNQPQHF. In DNA, the CDR3 is TGTGCCAGCAGCTATGACGGGGGTTATAGCAATCAGCCCCAGCATTTT.

The V call is TRBV29-1, the J call TRBJ1-2; TRBD1 matches 8 bases. V was pared by 7 bases and J by 8 bases, with 15 bases of the junction left unmatched. The CDR3 covers 14 residues. The germline V gene encodes CDR1 SQVTM and CDR2 ANQGSEA. CDR3: CSATTQDRVEGYTF. In DNA, the CDR3 is TGCAGCGCTACAACCCAGGACAGGGTGGAAGGCTACACCTTC.

The rearrangement uses TRBV29-1 and TRBJ1-1; D is perhaps TRBD1 (5 bases). This CDR3 has 13 amino acids. The V end lost 7 bases, the J end lost 4 bases, and 16 bases lay between the germline ends. The germline gives CDR1 SQVTM, CDR2 ANQGSEA. The CDR3 DNA is TGCAGCGCCCGGACATATGGTAGCACTGAAGCTTTCTTT. This sequence encodes CSARTYGSTEAFF.

This chain joins TRBV6-5 and TRBJ2-7; a possible D gene is TRBD1 (5 bases). Germline V CDR1 and CDR2: MNHEY, SVGAGI. V lost 5 bases to trimming and J lost 4 bases, with 12 bases between them. CDR3 length equals 13 residues. DNA for the CDR3: TGTGCCAGCAGTCTTAAACAGGATTACGAGCAGTACTTC. It is translated as CASSLKQDYEQYF.

This rearrangement joins TRBV27 to TRBJ1-1; weak D call: TRBD1 (5 bases). V shed 5 bases and J shed 3 bases, with 7 bases lying between them. CDR3 length: 12 amino acids. Germline values: CDR1 MNHEY, CDR2 SMNVEV (reference sequence). CDR3 sequence reads: CASSQGYTEAFF. CDR3 DNA: TGTGCCAGCAGTCAGGGATACACTGAAGCTTTCTTT.

The chain carries TRBV3-1 (or the pseudogene TRBV3-2) and TRBJ1-1, with 7 bases that match TRBD1. Trimming at V came to 4 bases and at J to 1 base, leaving 3 bases not matched to a gene. Looked up from germline, CDR1 is LGHDT and CDR2 is YNNKEL (reference sequence). The CDR3 has 14 residues. The CDR3 here is CASSPRGANTEAFF. Here the CDR3 DNA reads TGTGCCAGCAGCCCCAGGGGGGCGAACACTGAAGCTTTCTTT.

The V gene is TRBV7-6, the J gene TRBJ2-7; D gene uncertain. The length of the CDR3 is 16 residues. Germline V gene lookup returns CDR1 SGHVS and CDR2 FNYEAQ. V gave up 0 bases and J gave up 0 bases, with 12 bases separating them. CDR3 residues: CASSLAYTVLSYEQYF. As DNA, the CDR3 is TGTGCCAGCAGCTTAGCCTATACAGTGCTCTCCTACGAGCAGTACTTC.

The CDR3: CASSLTGGSSTGELFF. The CDR3 bases are TGTGCCAGCAGCTTGACAGGGGGCAGTAGCACCGGGGAGCTGTTTTTT. The V and J genes are TRBV5-5 and TRBJ2-2, with TRBD1 matching over 9 bases. The CDR3 runs to 16 residues. In germline, CDR1 is SGHKS, CDR2 YYEKEE (reference sequence). Unmatched junction bases numbered 5, after V lost 1 base and J lost 4 bases.

The chain recombines TRBV5-5 with TRBJ1-1; D possibly corresponds to TRBD1 (6 bases). The ends were cut back, 2 bases at V and 3 bases at J, with 11 bases in the middle. The CDR3 loop spans 14 amino acids. CDR1 is SGHKS, CDR2 YYEKEE, per germline (reference sequence). CDR3 sequence: CASSLGQKYTEAFF. The DNA of the CDR3 is TGTGCCAGCAGCTTAGGACAGAAATACACTGAAGCTTTCTTT.

This clone was observed a handful of times. V and J are TRBV5-1 and TRBJ1-2, with D tentatively TRBD1 (5 bases). The CDR3 runs to 16 residues. Germline CDR1 SGHRS, CDR2 YFSETQ. V dropped 4 bases and J dropped 8 bases, with 24 bases sitting between them. The CDR3 reads CASSPTQLSAGNGYTF. The DNA of the CDR3 is TGCGCCAGCAGCCCAACCCAACTCTCTGCAGGGAACGGCTACACCTTC.

The rearrangement uses TRBV27 and TRBJ1-5, with D perhaps TRBD1 (6 bases). V was clipped by 5 bases and J by 5 bases, with 13 bases between them. CDR3 length: 14 amino acids. Germline CDR1 is MNHEY and CDR2 is SMNVEV (reference sequence). In DNA form, the CDR3 reads TGTGCCAGCAGTCCCGGGACACGATATCAGCCCCAGCATTTT. Residues: CASSPGTRYQPQHF.

This chain's CDR3 is CASSPTSTGALTDTQYF. The CDR3 DNA is TGTGCCAGCTCACCAACCTCGACAGGGGCCCTCACAGATACGCAGTATTTT. The chain is built from TRBV18 and TRBJ2-3, with 8 bases matching TRBD1. Trimming at V came to 2 bases and at J to 2 bases, leaving 9 bases not matched to a gene. Germline assignment: CDR1 KGHSH and CDR2 LQKENI. CDR3 length: 17 residues.

A note on this clone: The junction differs from germline at one of its ends, possibly a read error. The chain is built from TRBV11-2 and TRBJ2-1; a weak D match, TRBD1 (6 bases). CDR1 and CDR2 (germline): SGHAT, FQNNGV. The CDR3 extends over 14 amino acids. CDR3 DNA: TGTGCCAGCAGCTCTGGGACACGGAACAATGAGCAATTCTTC. Its translation is CASSSGTRNNEQFF.

The chain couples TRBV12-3 or TRBV12-4 to TRBJ2-1; D is possibly TRBD1 (7 bases). The ends were cut back, 8 bases at V and 8 bases at J, with 13 bases in the middle. The CDR3 contains 12 residues. CDR3 sequence reads: CASRTGEDEQFF. The DNA for the CDR3 is TGTGCCAGCCGAACAGGGGAGGATGAGCAGTTCTTC.

This chain's CDR3 is CASTMRRGGANTEAFF. As DNA, the CDR3 is TGTGCCAGTACCATGCGCCGGGGGGGGGCGAACACTGAAGCTTTCTTT. The rearrangement uses TRBV19 and TRBJ1-1; the D gene is possibly TRBD1 (6 bases). CDR1 LNHDA and CDR2 SQIVND come from the germline V gene (reference sequence). V was trimmed by 7 bases and J by 1 base, leaving 19 bases between them. The CDR3 is 16 amino acids.

In this sample, this clone turned up once. V gene TRBV25-1 combines with J gene TRBJ1-3; D may be TRBD1 (6 bases). V lost 6 bases, J lost 6 bases, and 15 bases lay in between. CDR3 length equals 14 residues. Germline V gene lookup returns CDR1 MGHDK and CDR2 SYGVNS. The CDR3 region has the DNA TGTGCCAGCAGACCCCAGGGGAGAGAAAACACCATATATTTT. Translating it yields CASRPQGRENTIYF.